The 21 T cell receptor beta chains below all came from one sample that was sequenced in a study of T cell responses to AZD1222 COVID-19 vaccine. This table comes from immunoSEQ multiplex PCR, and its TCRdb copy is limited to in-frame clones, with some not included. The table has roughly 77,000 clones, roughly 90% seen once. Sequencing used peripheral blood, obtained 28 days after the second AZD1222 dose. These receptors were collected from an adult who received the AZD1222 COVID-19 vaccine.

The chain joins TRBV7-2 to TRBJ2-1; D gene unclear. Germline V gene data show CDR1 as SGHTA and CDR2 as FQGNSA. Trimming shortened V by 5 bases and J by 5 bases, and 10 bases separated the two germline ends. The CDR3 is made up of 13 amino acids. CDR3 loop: CASSLNLDNEQFF. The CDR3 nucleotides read TGTGCCAGCAGCCTTAACCTGGACAATGAGCAGTTCTTC.

The CDR3 loop reads CASSSQTRTHTDTQYF. As DNA, the CDR3 is TGTGCCAGCAGTTCCCAGACACGTACCCACACAGATACGCAGTATTTT. This rearrangement joins TRBV2 to TRBJ2-3, with D hard to call. V was trimmed by 5 bases and J by 2 bases, leaving 17 bases between them. CDR1 and CDR2 from the germline V gene are SNHLY and FYNNEI. There are 16 residues in the CDR3.

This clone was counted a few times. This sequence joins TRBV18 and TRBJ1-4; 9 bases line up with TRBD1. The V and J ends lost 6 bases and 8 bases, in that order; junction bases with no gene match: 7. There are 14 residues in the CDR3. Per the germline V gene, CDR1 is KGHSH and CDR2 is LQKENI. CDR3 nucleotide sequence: TGTGCCAGCTCTTCGGGACAGGGACAAGAAAAACTGTTTTTT. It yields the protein CASSSGQGQEKLFF.

The CDR3 loop is CASRFFLRRWERESREFF. The CDR3 DNA reads as TGTGCAAGTCGCTTTTTCCTCCGTCGATGGGAGCGGGAGAGTCGTGAGTTCTTC. The chain employs TRBV12-2 and TRBJ2-1; no DNA check was done on the table's D call, TRBD2. TRBV12-2 is an annotated pseudogene. The CDR3 spans 18 residues.

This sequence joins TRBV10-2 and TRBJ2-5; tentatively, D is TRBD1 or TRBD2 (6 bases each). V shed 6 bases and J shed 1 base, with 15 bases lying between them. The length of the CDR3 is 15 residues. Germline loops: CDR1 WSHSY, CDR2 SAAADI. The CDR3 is CASRVGGGFQETQYF. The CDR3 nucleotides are TGCGCCAGCAGAGTAGGGGGAGGCTTCCAAGAGACCCAGTACTTC.

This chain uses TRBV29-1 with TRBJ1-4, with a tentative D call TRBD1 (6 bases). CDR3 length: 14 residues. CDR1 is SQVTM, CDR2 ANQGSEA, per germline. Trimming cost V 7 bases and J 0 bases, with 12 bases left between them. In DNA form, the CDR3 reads TGCAGCGGCCGGGGGCTAACAACTAATGAAAAACTGTTTTTT. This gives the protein CSGRGLTTNEKLFF.

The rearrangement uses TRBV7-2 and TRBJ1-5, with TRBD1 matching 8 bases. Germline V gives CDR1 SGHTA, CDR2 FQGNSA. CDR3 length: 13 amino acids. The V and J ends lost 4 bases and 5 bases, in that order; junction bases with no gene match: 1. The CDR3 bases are TGTGCCAGCAGCTGGGACAGGTATCAGCCCCAGCATTTT. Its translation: CASSWDRYQPQHF. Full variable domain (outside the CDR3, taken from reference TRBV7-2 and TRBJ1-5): GAGVSQSPSNKVTEKGKDVELRCDPISGHTALYWYRQSLGQGLEFLIYFQGNSAPDKSGLPSDRFSAERTGGSVSTLTIQRTQQEDSAVYLCASSWDRYQPQHFGDGTRLSIL.

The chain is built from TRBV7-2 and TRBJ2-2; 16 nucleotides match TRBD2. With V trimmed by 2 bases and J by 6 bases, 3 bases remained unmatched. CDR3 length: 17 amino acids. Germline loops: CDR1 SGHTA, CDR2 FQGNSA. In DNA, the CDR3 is TGTGCCAGCAGCTTAACGGGACTAGCGGGAGGGCCCGGGGAGCTGTTTTTT. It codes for CASSLTGLAGGPGELFF.

Here the CDR3 DNA reads TGCGCCAGCAGCCAGGGACGGGTTAATTCACCCCTCCACTTT. Translated: CASSQGRVNSPLHF. The J gene is TRBJ1-6, the V gene TRBV4-3; perhaps TRBD1 as D (5 bases). This CDR3 is 14 amino acids long. Trimming left V 3 bases short and J 6 bases short, with 9 bases between. CDR1 and CDR2 from the germline V gene are LGHNA and YSLEER.

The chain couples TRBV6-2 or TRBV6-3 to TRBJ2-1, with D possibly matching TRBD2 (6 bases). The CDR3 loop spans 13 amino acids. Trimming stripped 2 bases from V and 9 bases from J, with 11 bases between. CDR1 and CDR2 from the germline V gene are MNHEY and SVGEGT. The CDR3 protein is CASSYRGLPEQFF. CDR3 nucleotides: TGTGCCAGCAGTTACAGGGGACTCCCTGAGCAGTTCTTC.

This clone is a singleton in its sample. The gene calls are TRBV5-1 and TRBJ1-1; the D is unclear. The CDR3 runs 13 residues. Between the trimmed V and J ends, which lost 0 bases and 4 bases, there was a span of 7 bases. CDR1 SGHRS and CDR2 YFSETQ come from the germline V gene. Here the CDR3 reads CASSLGSGTEAFF. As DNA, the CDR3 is TGCGCCAGCAGCTTGGGGAGTGGCACTGAAGCTTTCTTT.

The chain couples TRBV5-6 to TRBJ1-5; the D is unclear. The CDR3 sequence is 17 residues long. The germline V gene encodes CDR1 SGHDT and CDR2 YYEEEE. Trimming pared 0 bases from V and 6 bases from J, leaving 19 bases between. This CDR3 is CASSLGSFDIRGQPQHF. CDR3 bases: TGTGCCAGCAGCTTGGGGTCGTTCGATATACGGGGTCAGCCCCAGCATTTT.

CDR3 loop: CASKAPGDTQYF. The CDR3 coding sequence is TGTGCCAGCAAAGCCCCTGGGGATACGCAGTATTTT. The rearrangement uses TRBV6-5 and TRBJ2-3; D is undetermined. Germline V gene data show CDR1 as MNHEY and CDR2 as SVGAGI. Deletions cut 7 bases from V and 6 bases from J, with 11 bases between. The CDR3 is 12 residues long.

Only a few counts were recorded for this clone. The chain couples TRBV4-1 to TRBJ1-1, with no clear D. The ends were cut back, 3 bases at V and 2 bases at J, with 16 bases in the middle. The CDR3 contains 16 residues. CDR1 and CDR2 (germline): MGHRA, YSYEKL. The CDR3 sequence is CASSHYHNARNTEAFF. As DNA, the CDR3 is TGCGCCAGCAGCCATTACCACAATGCAAGAAACACTGAAGCTTTCTTT.

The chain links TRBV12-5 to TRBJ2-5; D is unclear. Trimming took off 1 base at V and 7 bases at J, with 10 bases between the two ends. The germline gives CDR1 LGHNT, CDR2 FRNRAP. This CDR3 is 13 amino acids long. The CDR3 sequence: CASGLEPGRTQYF. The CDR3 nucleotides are TGTGCTAGTGGTTTGGAGCCAGGAAGGACCCAGTACTTC.

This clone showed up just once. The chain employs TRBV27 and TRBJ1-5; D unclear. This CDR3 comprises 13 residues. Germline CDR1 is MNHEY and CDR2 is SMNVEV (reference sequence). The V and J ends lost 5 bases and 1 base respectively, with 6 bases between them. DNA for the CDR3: TGTGCCAGCAGTGTGGGGAGCAATCAGCCCCAGCATTTT. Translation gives CASSVGSNQPQHF.

This CDR3 is CASSLDRARYGYTF. The CDR3 nucleotides read TGCGCCAGCAGCTTGGACAGGGCGAGATATGGCTACACCTTC. The V call is TRBV5-1, the J call TRBJ1-2, with TRBD1 as a possible D gene (6 bases). The ends were cut back, 0 bases at V and 5 bases at J, with 11 bases in the middle. Germline loops: CDR1 SGHRS, CDR2 YFSETQ. This CDR3 is 14 amino acids long. Together with reference TRBV5-1 and TRBJ1-2, the CDR3 gives the full variable domain: KAGVTQTPRYLIKTRGQQVTLSCSPISGHRSVSWYQQTPGQGLQFLFEYFSETQRNKGNFPGRFSGRQFSNSRSEMNVSTLELGDSALYLCASSLDRARYGYTFGSGTRLTVV.

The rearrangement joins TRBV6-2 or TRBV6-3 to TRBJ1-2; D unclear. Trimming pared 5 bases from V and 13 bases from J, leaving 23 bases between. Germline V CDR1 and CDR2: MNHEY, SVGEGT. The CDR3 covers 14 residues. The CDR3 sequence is CASSALASEVKGTF. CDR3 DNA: TGTGCCAGCAGTGCATTAGCCTCCGAGGTGAAAGGCACCTTC.

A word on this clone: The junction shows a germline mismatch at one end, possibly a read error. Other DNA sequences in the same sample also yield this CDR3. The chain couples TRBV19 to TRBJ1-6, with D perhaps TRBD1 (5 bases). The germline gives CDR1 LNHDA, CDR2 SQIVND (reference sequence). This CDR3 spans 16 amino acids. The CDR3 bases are TGTGCCAGTAACCCCAGCTGGGGGGAACGTAATTCACCCCTCCATTTT. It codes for CASNPSWGERNSPLHF.

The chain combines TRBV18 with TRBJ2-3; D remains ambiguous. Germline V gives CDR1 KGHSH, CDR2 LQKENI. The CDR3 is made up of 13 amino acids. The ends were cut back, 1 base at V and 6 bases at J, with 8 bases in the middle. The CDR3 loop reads CASSPLPLDTQYF. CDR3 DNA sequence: TGTGCCAGCTCACCACTCCCCTTGGATACGCAGTATTTT.

This CDR3 is CASSRLAGLRGSYEQYF. In DNA form, the CDR3 reads TGTGCCAGTAGTAGACTAGCGGGACTTCGTGGCTCCTACGAGCAGTACTTC. The chain links TRBV19 to TRBJ2-7; 11 nucleotides agree with TRBD2. CDR3 length: 17 amino acids. The germline gives CDR1 LNHDA, CDR2 SQIVND (reference sequence). The trim removed 4 bases at V and 0 bases at J, leaving 8 bases unmatched.